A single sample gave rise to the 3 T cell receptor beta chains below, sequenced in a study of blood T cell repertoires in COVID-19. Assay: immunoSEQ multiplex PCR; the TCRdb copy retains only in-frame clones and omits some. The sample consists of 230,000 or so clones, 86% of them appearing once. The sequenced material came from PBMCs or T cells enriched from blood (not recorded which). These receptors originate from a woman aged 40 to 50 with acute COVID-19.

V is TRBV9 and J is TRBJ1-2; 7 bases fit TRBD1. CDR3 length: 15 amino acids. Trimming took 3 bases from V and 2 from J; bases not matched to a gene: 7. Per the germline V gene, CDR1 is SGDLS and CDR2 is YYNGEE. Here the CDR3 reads CASSATGQLNYGYTF. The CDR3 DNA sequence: TGTGCCAGCAGCGCAACGGGACAGTTAAACTATGGCTACACCTTC.

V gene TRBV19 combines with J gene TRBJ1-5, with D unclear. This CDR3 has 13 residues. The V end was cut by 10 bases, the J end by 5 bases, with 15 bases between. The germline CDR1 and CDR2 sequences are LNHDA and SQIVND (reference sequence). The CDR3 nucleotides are TGTGCCACCGCCCGGGTATCGGATCAGCCCCAGCATTTT. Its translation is CATARVSDQPQHF.

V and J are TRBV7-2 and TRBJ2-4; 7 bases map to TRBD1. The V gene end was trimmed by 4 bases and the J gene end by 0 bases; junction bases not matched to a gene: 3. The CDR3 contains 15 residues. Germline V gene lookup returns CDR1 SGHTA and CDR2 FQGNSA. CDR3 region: CASSYQGVAKNIQYF. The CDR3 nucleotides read TGTGCCAGCAGCTACCAGGGGGTAGCCAAAAACATTCAGTACTTC.